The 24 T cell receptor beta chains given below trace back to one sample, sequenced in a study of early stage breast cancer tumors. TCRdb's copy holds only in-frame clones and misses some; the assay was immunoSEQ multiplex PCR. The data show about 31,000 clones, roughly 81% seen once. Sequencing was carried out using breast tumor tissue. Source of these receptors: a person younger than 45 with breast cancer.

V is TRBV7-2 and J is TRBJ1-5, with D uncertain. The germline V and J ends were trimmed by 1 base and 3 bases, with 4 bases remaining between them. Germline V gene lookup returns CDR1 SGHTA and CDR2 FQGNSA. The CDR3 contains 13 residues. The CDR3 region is CASSLVANQPQHF. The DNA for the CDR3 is TGTGCCAGCAGCTTAGTTGCCAATCAGCCCCAGCATTTT.

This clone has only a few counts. CDR3 in DNA: TGCAGCGTTGGTCAGGGGACCTATGGCTACACCTTC. Protein product: CSVGQGTYGYTF. The chain has TRBV29-1 and TRBJ1-2, with a tentative D call TRBD1 (6 bases). In germline, CDR1 is SQVTM, CDR2 ANQGSEA. The CDR3 runs 12 residues. Trimming cost V 4 bases and J 4 bases, with 10 bases left between them.

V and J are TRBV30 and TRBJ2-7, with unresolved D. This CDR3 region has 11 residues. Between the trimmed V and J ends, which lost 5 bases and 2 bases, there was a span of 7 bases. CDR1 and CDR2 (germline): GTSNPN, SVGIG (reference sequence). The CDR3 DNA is TGTGCCTGGGGTAGTACCTACGAGCAGTACTTC. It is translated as CAWGSTYEQYF.

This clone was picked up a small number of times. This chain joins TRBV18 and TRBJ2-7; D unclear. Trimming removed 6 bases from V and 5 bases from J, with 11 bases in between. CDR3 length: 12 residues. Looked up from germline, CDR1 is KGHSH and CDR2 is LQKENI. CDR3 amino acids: CASSSSKNEQYF. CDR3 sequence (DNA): TGTGCCAGCTCGTCTTCGAAAAACGAGCAGTACTTC.

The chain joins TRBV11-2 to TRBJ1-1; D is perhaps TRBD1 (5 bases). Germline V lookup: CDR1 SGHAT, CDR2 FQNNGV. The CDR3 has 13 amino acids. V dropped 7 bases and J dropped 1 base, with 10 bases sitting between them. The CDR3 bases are TGTGCCAGCAAACGGGGGGGGAACACTGAAGCTTTCTTT. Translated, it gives CASKRGGNTEAFF.

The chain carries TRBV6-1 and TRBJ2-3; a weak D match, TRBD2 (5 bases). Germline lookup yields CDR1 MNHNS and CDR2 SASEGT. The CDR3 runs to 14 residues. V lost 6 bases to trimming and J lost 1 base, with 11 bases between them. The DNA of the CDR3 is TGTGCCAGCAGGGAGTCGCGGGGCACAGATACGCAGTATTTT. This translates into CASRESRGTDTQYF.

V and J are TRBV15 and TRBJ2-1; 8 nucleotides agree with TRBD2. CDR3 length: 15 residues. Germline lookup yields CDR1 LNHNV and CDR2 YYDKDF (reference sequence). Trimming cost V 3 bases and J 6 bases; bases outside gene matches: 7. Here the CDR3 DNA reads TGTGCCACCAGCAGGCCGGGACTAGGGGCCAATGAGCAGTTCTTC. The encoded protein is CATSRPGLGANEQFF.

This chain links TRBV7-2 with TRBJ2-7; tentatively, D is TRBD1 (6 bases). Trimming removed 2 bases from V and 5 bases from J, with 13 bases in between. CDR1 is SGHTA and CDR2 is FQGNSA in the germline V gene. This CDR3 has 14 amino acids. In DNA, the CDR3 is TGTGCCAGCAGCTTATCAGGGACATCCCACGAGCAGTACTTC. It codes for CASSLSGTSHEQYF.

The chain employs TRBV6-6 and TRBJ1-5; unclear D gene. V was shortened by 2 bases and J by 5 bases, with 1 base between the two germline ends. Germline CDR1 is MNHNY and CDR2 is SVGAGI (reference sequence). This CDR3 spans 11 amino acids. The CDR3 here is CASSYDQPQHF. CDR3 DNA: TGTGCCAGCAGTTACGATCAGCCCCAGCATTTT.

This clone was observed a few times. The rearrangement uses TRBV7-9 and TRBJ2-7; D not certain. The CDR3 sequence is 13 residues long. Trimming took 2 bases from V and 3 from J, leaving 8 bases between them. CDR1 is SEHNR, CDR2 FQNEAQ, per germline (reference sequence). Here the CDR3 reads CASSLWAFYEQYF. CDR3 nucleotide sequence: TGTGCCAGCAGCTTATGGGCCTTCTACGAGCAGTACTTC.

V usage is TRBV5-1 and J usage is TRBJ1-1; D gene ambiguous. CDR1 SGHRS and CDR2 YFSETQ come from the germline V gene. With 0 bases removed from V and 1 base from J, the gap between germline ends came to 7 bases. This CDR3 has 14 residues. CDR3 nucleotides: TGCGCCAGCAGCTTGGCGGGAAGGAACACTGAAGCTTTCTTT. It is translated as CASSLAGRNTEAFF.

The CDR3 coding sequence is TGTGCCAGCTCACCACCTGGACAGGGGGGAACTAATGAAAAACTGTTTTTT. Its translation is CASSPPGQGGTNEKLFF. The V call is TRBV18, the J call TRBJ1-4, with 10 bases fitting TRBD1. The J segment lost 1 base and the V segment lost 0 bases, leaving 2 bases of the junction unmatched. CDR1 KGHSH and CDR2 LQKENI come from the germline V gene. The CDR3 has 17 amino acids. Supplemented by reference TRBV18 and TRBJ1-4, the full variable domain reads NAGVMQNPRHLVRRRGQEARLRCSPMKGHSHVYWYRQLPEEGLKFMVYLQKENIIDESGMPKERFSAEFPKEGPSILRIQQVVRGDSAAYFCASSPPGQGGTNEKLFFGSGTQLSVL.

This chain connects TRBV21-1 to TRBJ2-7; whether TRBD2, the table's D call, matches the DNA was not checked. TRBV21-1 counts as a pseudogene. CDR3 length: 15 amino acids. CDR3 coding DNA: TGTGCCAGCAGCATAGGACTAGCGGGTCCCTACGAGCAGTACTTC. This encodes CASSIGLAGPYEQYF.

This chain's CDR3 is CASSPSQGYEQYF. The CDR3 coding sequence is TGTGCCAGCAGCCCTTCCCAGGGATACGAGCAGTACTTC. The V call is TRBV11-3, the J call TRBJ2-7; a possible D gene is TRBD1 (5 bases). V was pared by 5 bases and J by 4 bases, with 12 bases between. Germline CDR1 and CDR2: SGHNT and YENEEA. This CDR3 has 13 residues.

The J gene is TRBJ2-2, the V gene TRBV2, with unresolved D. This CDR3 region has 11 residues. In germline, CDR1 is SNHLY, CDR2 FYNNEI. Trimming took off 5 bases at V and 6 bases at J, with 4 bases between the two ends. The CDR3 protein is CASSYSGELFF. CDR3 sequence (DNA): TGTGCCAGCAGTTATTCCGGGGAGCTGTTTTTT.

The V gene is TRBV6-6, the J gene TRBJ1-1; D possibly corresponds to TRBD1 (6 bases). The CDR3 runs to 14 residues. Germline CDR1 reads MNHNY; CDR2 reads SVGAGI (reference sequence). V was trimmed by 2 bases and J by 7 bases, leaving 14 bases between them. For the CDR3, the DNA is TGTGCCAGCAGTTACGGACAGAGCCGACTTGAAGCTTTCTTT. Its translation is CASSYGQSRLEAFF.

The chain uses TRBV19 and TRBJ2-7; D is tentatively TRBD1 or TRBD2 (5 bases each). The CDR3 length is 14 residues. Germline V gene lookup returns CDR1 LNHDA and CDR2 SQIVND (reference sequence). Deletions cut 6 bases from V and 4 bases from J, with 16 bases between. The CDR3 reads CASRISGTDYEQYF. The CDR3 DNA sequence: TGTGCCAGTAGAATTTCCGGGACGGATTACGAGCAGTACTTC.

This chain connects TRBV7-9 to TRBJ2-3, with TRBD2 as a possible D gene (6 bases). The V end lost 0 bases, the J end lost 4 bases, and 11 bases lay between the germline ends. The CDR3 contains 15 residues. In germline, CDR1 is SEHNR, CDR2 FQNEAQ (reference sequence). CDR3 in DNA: TGTGCCAGCAGCTTAGCGGGAGGAATGGCAGATACGCAGTATTTT. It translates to CASSLAGGMADTQYF.

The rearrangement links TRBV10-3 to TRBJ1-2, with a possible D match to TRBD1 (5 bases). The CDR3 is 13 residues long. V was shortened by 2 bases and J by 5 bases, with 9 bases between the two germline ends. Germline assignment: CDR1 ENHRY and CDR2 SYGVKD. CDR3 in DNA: TGTGCCATCAGTGAGGGGGACGGTTATGGCTACACCTTC. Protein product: CAISEGDGYGYTF.

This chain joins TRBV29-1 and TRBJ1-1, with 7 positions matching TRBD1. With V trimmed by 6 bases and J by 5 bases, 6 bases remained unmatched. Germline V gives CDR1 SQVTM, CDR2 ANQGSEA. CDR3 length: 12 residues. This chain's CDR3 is CSVAGGGTEAFF. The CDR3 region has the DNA TGCAGCGTAGCAGGGGGTGGGACTGAAGCTTTCTTT.

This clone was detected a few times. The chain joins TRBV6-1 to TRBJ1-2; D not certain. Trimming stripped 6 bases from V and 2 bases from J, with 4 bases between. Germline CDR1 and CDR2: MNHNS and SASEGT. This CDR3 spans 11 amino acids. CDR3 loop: CASRENYGYTF. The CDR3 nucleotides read TGTGCCAGCAGGGAGAACTATGGCTACACCTTC.

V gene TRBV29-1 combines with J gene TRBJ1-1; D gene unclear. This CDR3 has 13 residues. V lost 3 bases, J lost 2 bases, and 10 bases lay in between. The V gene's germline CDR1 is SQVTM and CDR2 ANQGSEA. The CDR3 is CSVEEGINTEAFF. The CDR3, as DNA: TGCAGCGTTGAGGAGGGCATAAACACTGAAGCTTTCTTT.

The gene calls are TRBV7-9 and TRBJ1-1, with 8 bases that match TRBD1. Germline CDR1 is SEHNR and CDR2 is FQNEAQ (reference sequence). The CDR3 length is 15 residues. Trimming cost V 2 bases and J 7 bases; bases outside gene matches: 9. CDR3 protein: CASSLTAGGRGEAFF. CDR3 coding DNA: TGTGCCAGCAGCTTAACGGCAGGGGGCCGGGGTGAAGCTTTCTTT.

This CDR3 is CASSFSSNRGWDEQFF. In nucleotides, the CDR3 is TGTGCCAGCAGCTTTTCCTCCAACAGGGGATGGGATGAGCAGTTCTTC. The chain links TRBV11-3 to TRBJ2-1; TRBD1 aligns across 7 bases. Per germline, CDR1 SGHNT and CDR2 YENEEA. V shed 3 bases, J shed 8 bases, and the junction held 13 bases outside the gene matches. This CDR3 is built from 16 residues.